This T cell receptor beta chain was documented in a study of OX40 agonist ivuxolimab in advanced cancers. Looking at the study overall: The eligibility criteria allowed prior anti-PD-1, anti-PD-L1 or anti-CTLA-4 therapy, and approximately 40% had some. Three dose-escalation patients had partial responses: one with hepatocellular carcinoma and two with cutaneous melanoma.

General study points: Both CD4+ and CD8+ T cell populations in blood had undergone clonal expansion by week 6 at 0.1 to 3.0 mg/kg.

The assay was immunoSEQ multiplex PCR, and TCRdb's table has in-frame clones only and misses some. The sample carries tens of thousands of clones, around 94% recorded once. Patients who had autoimmune disease history or got systemic immunosuppression were left out. Remarks on this clone: The antigen is unknown.

This CDR3 has 16 amino acids. Germline V CDR1 and CDR2: SNHLY, FYNNEI. The V and J ends lost 5 bases and 0 bases respectively, with 14 bases between them. The material sequenced was CD4+ or CD8+ T cells sorted from blood, taken in a trial of the OX40 agonist ivuxolimab. The sequence was obtained from an adult with an advanced solid tumor such as melanoma, head and neck, liver or kidney cancer. The J gene is TRBJ1-5, the V gene TRBV2; a possible D gene is TRBD1 (6 bases). The CDR3 is CASSLRQDYSNQPQHF. The CDR3, as DNA: TGTGCCAGCAGTCTGAGACAGGACTATAGCAATCAGCCCCAGCATTTT. Full variable domain (remainder filled in from reference TRBV2 and TRBJ1-5): EPEVTQTPSHQVTQMGQEVILRCVPISNHLYFYWYRQILGQKVEFLVSFYNNEISEKSEIFDDQFSVERPDGSNFTLKIRSTKLEDSAMYFCASSLRQDYSNQPQHFGDGTRLSIL.